These 15 T cell receptor beta chains were sequenced from one sample in a study of blood T cell repertoires in COVID-19. Measured with immunoSEQ multiplex PCR; TCRdb has only the in-frame clones, and not every one. The sample consists of under 45,000 clones, under 90% of them appearing once. Material for sequencing was peripheral blood. The source of these receptors is a human donor in a cohort sampled during active COVID-19.

The chain is built from TRBV24-1 and TRBJ2-1; 16 bases are a match to TRBD2. The V segment lost 4 bases and the J segment 1 base; nucleotides outside the gene matches: 9. The length of the CDR3 is 20 residues. Per germline, CDR1 KGHDR and CDR2 SFDVKD. Written as DNA, the CDR3 is TGTGCCACCAGTGAAGTTCCGGGACTAGCGGGGGGGTCATCCTACAATGAGCAGTTCTTC. This translates into CATSEVPGLAGGSSYNEQFF.

The rearrangement uses TRBV18 and TRBJ1-3; D is unclear. The germline V gene has CDR1 KGHSH and CDR2 LQKENI. The V end lost 0 bases, the J end lost 0 bases, and 6 bases lay between the germline ends. There are 15 residues in the CDR3. The CDR3 spells CASSPPATSGNTIYF. In nucleotides, the CDR3 is TGTGCCAGCTCACCACCGGCCACCTCTGGAAACACCATATATTTT.

The genes are TRBV18 and TRBJ2-6; TRBD1 matches at 7 bases. CDR3 length: 18 amino acids. V was pared by 4 bases and J by 0 bases, with 9 bases of the junction left unmatched. The germline CDR1 and CDR2 sequences are KGHSH and LQKENI. This CDR3 reads CASSLQGQQFSGANVLTF. CDR3 DNA sequence: TGTGCCAGCTCACTTCAGGGACAGCAATTCTCTGGGGCCAACGTCCTGACTTTC. Based on the CDR3 plus reference TRBV18 and TRBJ2-6, the full variable domain is NAGVMQNPRHLVRRRGQEARLRCSPMKGHSHVYWYRQLPEEGLKFMVYLQKENIIDESGMPKERFSAEFPKEGPSILRIQQVVRGDSAAYFCASSLQGQQFSGANVLTFGAGSRLTVL.

V is TRBV5-1 and J is TRBJ2-3, with D perhaps matching TRBD2 (6 bases). Germline V gene data show CDR1 as SGHRS and CDR2 as YFSETQ. V lost 5 bases to trimming and J lost 2 bases, with 15 bases between them. This CDR3 contains 15 residues. CDR3 nucleotide sequence: TGCGCCAGCAGTTCAGGGACTCCTTACACAGATACGCAGTATTTT. Its protein product is CASSSGTPYTDTQYF.

The J gene is TRBJ2-3, the V gene TRBV5-1, with TRBD1 matching 7 bases. Germline trimming cut 4 bases from V and 5 bases from J; bases unmatched to any gene: 13. The CDR3 is made up of 16 amino acids. Per germline, CDR1 SGHRS and CDR2 YFSETQ. The CDR3 DNA reads as TGCGCCAGCAGCCTATCGACAGGGATGGTCGGAGATACGCAGTATTTT. Protein sequence: CASSLSTGMVGDTQYF.

The chain links TRBV12-3 or TRBV12-4 to TRBJ2-2; tentative D call: TRBD1 (6 bases). V was trimmed by 10 bases and J by 6 bases, leaving 9 bases between them. The CDR3 extends over 11 amino acids. The DNA of the CDR3 is TGTGCCAAGGGGGTGTCCGGGGAGCTGTTTTTT. As protein: CAKGVSGELFF.

This clone showed up just a few times. This sequence joins TRBV5-1 and TRBJ1-6; possible D gene TRBD1, 5 bases. Germline lookup yields CDR1 SGHRS and CDR2 YFSETQ. The CDR3 has 15 residues. V dropped 1 base and J dropped 6 bases, with 11 bases sitting between them. The CDR3 here is CASSLWQGSNSPLHF. The DNA for the CDR3 is TGCGCCAGCAGCTTGTGGCAGGGAAGTAATTCACCCCTCCACTTT.

In this sample, this clone turned up a few times. V gene TRBV29-1 combines with J gene TRBJ1-1, with 7 bases that match TRBD1. V was clipped by 3 bases and J by 8 bases; unmatched bases: 12. The germline CDR1 and CDR2 sequences are SQVTM and ANQGSEA. The CDR3 extends over 14 amino acids. In nucleotides, the CDR3 is TGCAGCGTTGATCAATTGGACAGGCCCGGAGAAGCTTTCTTT. It is translated as CSVDQLDRPGEAFF.

This sequence joins TRBV27 and TRBJ2-5, with TRBD2 matching 13 bases. J gave up 4 bases and V 4 bases, and 12 bases lay outside the gene matches. The CDR3 sequence is 18 residues long. Germline CDR1 is MNHEY and CDR2 is SMNVEV (reference sequence). The CDR3 sequence: CASSSLGELAGGLETQYF. The CDR3 nucleotides read TGTGCCAGCAGTTCCCTCGGAGAACTAGCGGGGGGGCTAGAGACCCAGTACTTC.

Only one count was recorded for this clone. CDR3 protein: CASNPRGPNTGELFF. The DNA for the CDR3 is TGTGCCAGCAACCCCAGGGGGCCGAACACCGGGGAGCTGTTTTTT. The chain uses TRBV3-1 (or the pseudogene TRBV3-2) and TRBJ2-2; 8 bases fit TRBD1. CDR1 and CDR2 from the germline V gene are LGHDT and YNNKEL (reference sequence). V gave up 7 bases and J gave up 0 bases; unmatched junction bases: 4. The CDR3 covers 15 residues.

The chain couples TRBV7-9 to TRBJ2-3, with 8 bases that match TRBD2. Germline V gene lookup returns CDR1 SEHNR and CDR2 FQNEAQ (reference sequence). After removal of 2 bases from V and 0 bases from J, the junction contained 4 bases not matched to a gene. The CDR3 loop spans 16 amino acids. This chain's CDR3 is CASSLLVAGSTDTQYF. The CDR3 bases are TGTGCCAGCAGCTTATTGGTAGCGGGGAGCACAGATACGCAGTATTTT.

This clone was detected only a few times. V usage is TRBV5-1 and J usage is TRBJ1-6; D ambiguous. The CDR3 extends over 13 amino acids. Germline lookup yields CDR1 SGHRS and CDR2 YFSETQ. Trimming stripped 0 bases from V and 6 bases from J, with 4 bases between. CDR3 DNA: TGCGCCAGCAGCTTGGCCAGTAATTCACCCCTCCACTTT. Translated, it gives CASSLASNSPLHF.

The genes are TRBV19 and TRBJ2-7; 10 bases map to TRBD1. V dropped 6 bases and J dropped 3; count of bases not matched to a gene: 11. There are 16 residues in the CDR3. Germline lookup yields CDR1 LNHDA and CDR2 SQIVND (reference sequence). CDR3 amino acids: CASSQHSGTGDYEQYF. DNA of the CDR3: TGTGCCAGTAGCCAACACTCCGGGACAGGGGACTACGAGCAGTACTTC. Filled out from reference TRBV19 and TRBJ2-7, the complete variable domain reads DGGITQSPKYLFRKEGQNVTLSCEQNLNHDAMYWYRQDPGQGLRLIYYSQIVNDFQKGDIAEGYSVSREKKESFPLTVTSAQKNPTAFYLCASSQHSGTGDYEQYFGPGTRLTVT.

The V and J genes are TRBV6-1 and TRBJ2-1, with TRBD2 matching over 12 bases. Germline trimming cut 4 bases from V and 6 bases from J; bases unmatched to any gene: 7. This CDR3 has 16 residues. CDR1 and CDR2 from the germline V gene are MNHNS and SASEGT. CDR3 protein: CASSASTSGGFNEQFF. In DNA, the CDR3 is TGTGCCAGCAGTGCCTCGACTAGCGGGGGTTTCAATGAGCAGTTCTTC.

As DNA, the CDR3 is TGTGCCAGCAGCCTACGTGGGACAGGGCTTAGGGGCTACACCTTC. Translated: CASSLRGTGLRGYTF. This chain joins TRBV14 and TRBJ1-2; 9 bases are a match to TRBD1. V trimming: 4 bases; J trimming: 8 bases; junction bases outside the gene matches: 11. CDR1 and CDR2 (germline): SGHDN, FVKESK. The CDR3 sequence is 15 residues long.